One and the same sample provided the 7 T cell receptor beta chains below, sequenced in a study of blood T cell repertoires in COVID-19. Clones were read by immunoSEQ multiplex PCR, and TCRdb kept only the in-frame ones, dropping some. This sample has 140,000 to 150,000 clones, with approximately 78% found just once. What was sequenced was peripheral blood. The receptors were gathered from a human donor with acute or convalescent COVID-19. The donor label of this sample is uncertain.

The chain joins TRBV25-1 to TRBJ1-6, with TRBD1 identical over 8 bases. The CDR3 runs to 13 residues. Germline loops: CDR1 MGHDK, CDR2 SYGVNS. V lost 7 bases to trimming and J lost 12 bases; unmatched junction nucleotides: 8. CDR3 in DNA: TGTGCCAGCACCTCGACAGGGGCGGTACCCCTCCACTTT. This gives the protein CASTSTGAVPLHF.

The chain employs TRBV11-1 and TRBJ2-2, with D perhaps matching TRBD1 (5 bases). The CDR3 consists of 15 residues. Germline assignment: CDR1 SGHAT and CDR2 FQDESV (reference sequence). Trimming left V 2 bases short and J 6 bases short, with 13 bases between. The CDR3 nucleotides are TGTGCCAGCAGCTTACGACAGAGCCTCGCCGGGGAGCTGTTTTTT. This translates into CASSLRQSLAGELFF.

This clone occurred once. The V gene is TRBV3-1 (or the pseudogene TRBV3-2), the J gene TRBJ2-5; a possible D gene is TRBD2 (6 bases). V lost 1 base, J lost 5 bases, and 14 bases lay in between. Germline V gives CDR1 LGHDT, CDR2 YNNKEL (reference sequence). CDR3 length equals 15 residues. The CDR3 sequence: CASSQVAGIGETQYF. In DNA form, the CDR3 reads TGTGCCAGCAGCCAAGTCGCGGGGATAGGGGAGACCCAGTACTTC.

V and J are TRBV27 and TRBJ2-1; D is possibly TRBD1 (7 bases). The germline V and J ends were trimmed by 6 bases and 4 bases, with 10 bases remaining between them. This CDR3 region has 13 residues. Germline V gene data show CDR1 as MNHEY and CDR2 as SMNVEV (reference sequence). CDR3 sequence (DNA): TGTGCCAGCAGGCGGGACAGTTACAATGAGCAGTTCTTC. As protein: CASRRDSYNEQFF.

The CDR3, as DNA: TGCGCCAGCAGCAGAGACTACACAGGGTTAGAGCAGTACTTC. It is translated as CASSRDYTGLEQYF. The V gene is TRBV5-1, the J gene TRBJ2-7, with a weak D call TRBD1 (6 bases). This CDR3 is 14 amino acids long. CDR1 and CDR2 (germline): SGHRS, YFSETQ. V was shortened by 4 bases and J by 7 bases, with 18 bases between the two germline ends.

The gene calls are TRBV2 and TRBJ1-2, with D unresolved. CDR3 size: 14 residues. V lost 6 bases and J 6 bases, leaving 17 bases between the germline ends. Germline assignment: CDR1 SNHLY and CDR2 FYNNEI. The CDR3: CASSLTSGKNGYTF. In DNA, the CDR3 is TGTGCCAGCAGCCTCACCTCCGGGAAGAATGGCTACACCTTC.

The V and J genes are TRBV30 and TRBJ2-1; D remains ambiguous. V dropped 8 bases and J dropped 9 bases, with 14 bases sitting between them. Germline CDR1 reads GTSNPN; CDR2 reads SVGIG (reference sequence). This CDR3 is 11 amino acids long. The CDR3 region has the DNA TGTGCCAGCTATGACTCGGGTGAGCAGTTCTTC. Translation gives CASYDSGEQFF.